This TCR beta chain was recorded in a study of radiation and T cells in renal cell carcinoma. Documented treatment: treatment-naive control, cytoreductive nephrectomy. After removal of 3 bases from V and 4 bases from J, the junction contained 9 bases not matched to a gene. This CDR3 comprises 16 residues. Per the germline V gene, CDR1 is SGDLS and CDR2 is YYNGEE. Data came from immunoSEQ multiplex PCR; TCRdb stores just in-frame clones and leaves some out. The repertoire holds roughly 14,000 clones, with 50% to 60% as singletons. The TCR comes from a man aged 50 or older with renal cell carcinoma. The specimen was tumor tissue, collected from a patient whose treatment was nephrectomy without radiotherapy. The chain joins TRBV9 to TRBJ1-3; 8 positions match TRBD1. In nucleotides, the CDR3 is TGTGCCAGCAGCGCCCTTCAGGGGGCCAAGGGAAACACCATATATTTT. This codes for CASSALQGAKGNTIYF.